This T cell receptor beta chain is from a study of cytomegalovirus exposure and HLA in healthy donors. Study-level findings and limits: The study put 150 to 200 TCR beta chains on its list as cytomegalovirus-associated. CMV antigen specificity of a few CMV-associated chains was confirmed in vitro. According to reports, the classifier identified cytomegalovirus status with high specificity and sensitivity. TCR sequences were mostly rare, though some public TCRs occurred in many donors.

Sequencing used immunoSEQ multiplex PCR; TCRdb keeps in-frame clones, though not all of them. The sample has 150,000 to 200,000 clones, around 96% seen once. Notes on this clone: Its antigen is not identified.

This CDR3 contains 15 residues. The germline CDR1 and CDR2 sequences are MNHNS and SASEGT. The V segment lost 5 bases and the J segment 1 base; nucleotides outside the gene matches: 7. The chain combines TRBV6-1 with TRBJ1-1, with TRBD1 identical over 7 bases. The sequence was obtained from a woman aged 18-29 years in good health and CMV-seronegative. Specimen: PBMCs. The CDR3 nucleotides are TGTGCCAGCAGTCACAGGACAGGATGGAACACTGAAGCTTTCTTT. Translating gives CASSHRTGWNTEAFF.